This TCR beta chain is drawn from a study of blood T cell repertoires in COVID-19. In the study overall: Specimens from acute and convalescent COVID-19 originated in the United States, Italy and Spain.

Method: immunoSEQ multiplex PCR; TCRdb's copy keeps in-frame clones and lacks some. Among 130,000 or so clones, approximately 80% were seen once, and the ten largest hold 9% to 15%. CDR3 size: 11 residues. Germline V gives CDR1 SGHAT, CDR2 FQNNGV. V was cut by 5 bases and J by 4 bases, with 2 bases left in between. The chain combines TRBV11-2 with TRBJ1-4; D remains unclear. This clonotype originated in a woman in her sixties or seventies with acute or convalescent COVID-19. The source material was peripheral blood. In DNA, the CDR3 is TGTGCCAGCAGCCTTAATGAAAAACTGTTTTTT. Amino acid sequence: CASSLNEKLFF.